A single sample is the source of the 6 T cell receptor beta chains below, sequenced in a study of CD8+CD57+ T cells in acquired aplastic anemia. Using genomic DNA as the template, TCR beta VDJ and CDR3 profiling was carried out. TCRdb re-derived calls from the reads in MiXCR, one entry per CDR3 protein. The data show 150,000 to 200,000 distinct CDR3 sequences, around 47% seen once. Flow cytometry had shown expanded CD8+CD57+ cells in the patients chosen for sequencing. The sequencing sample was made of sorted CD4+, CD8+, or CD8+CD57+ T cells (not recorded which) from PBMCs. Receptor source: a human donor with aplastic anemia.

This clonotype was recorded at least ten times. V usage is TRBV15 and J usage is TRBJ1-1; the match to TRBD1 covers 8 bases. The junction had 12 bases not matched to a gene; V was cut back by 1 base and J by 8 bases. The CDR3 spans 16 residues. CDR1 and CDR2 (germline): LNHNV, YYDKDF (reference sequence). This chain's CDR3 is CATSRASGTGRTEAFF. CDR3 sequence (DNA): TGTGCCACCAGCAGAGCCTCCGGGACAGGACGCACCGAAGCTTTCTTT. The full variable domain, with the rest looked up from reference TRBV15 and TRBJ1-1, is DAMVIQNPRYQVTQFGKPVTLSCSQTLNHNVMYWYQQKSSQAPKLLFHYYDKDFNNEADTPDNFQSRRPNTSFCFLDIRSPGLGDTAMYLCATSRASGTGRTEAFFGQGTRLTVV.

This clonotype was observed many times. The V and J genes are TRBV5-1 and TRBJ1-1; D is uncertain. The CDR3 consists of 16 residues. Germline values: CDR1 SGHRS, CDR2 YFSETQ. V was shortened by 0 bases and J by 4 bases, with 16 bases between the two germline ends. CDR3 in amino acids: CASSLAGSSGFTEAFF. The CDR3 DNA sequence: TGCGCCAGCAGCTTGGCTGGGTCATCGGGTTTCACTGAAGCTTTCTTT. The full variable domain, in which reference TRBV5-1 and TRBJ1-1 provide the parts outside the CDR3, is KAGVTQTPRYLIKTRGQQVTLSCSPISGHRSVSWYQQTPGQGLQFLFEYFSETQRNKGNFPGRFSGRQFSNSRSEMNVSTLELGDSALYLCASSLAGSSGFTEAFFGQGTRLTVV.

This clonotype occurred a few times. The chain employs TRBV10-3 and TRBJ1-5; 7 positions match TRBD1. This CDR3 region has 15 residues. In germline, CDR1 is ENHRY, CDR2 SYGVKD. Trimming removed 6 bases from V and 0 bases from J; junction bases left unmatched: 5. The CDR3 is CAIRRQGGSNQPQHF. The CDR3 DNA reads as TGTGCCATCAGACGACAGGGAGGTAGCAATCAGCCCCAGCATTTT.

The V and J genes are TRBV6-2 or TRBV6-3 and TRBJ2-2; unclear D gene. V was pared by 8 bases and J by 5 bases, with 12 bases between. Germline lookup yields CDR1 MNHEY and CDR2 SVGEGT. This CDR3 has 13 amino acids. This CDR3 is CASSLRVTGELFF. The CDR3 nucleotides are TGTGCCAGCTCTTTACGGGTGACCGGGGAGCTGTTTTTT.

This sequence joins TRBV15 and TRBJ1-2; D is uncertain. The CDR3 has 16 residues. Per germline, CDR1 LNHNV and CDR2 YYDKDF (reference sequence). The ends were cut back, 0 bases at V and 3 bases at J, with 14 bases in the middle. CDR3 region: CATSRDLPNGYYGYTF. CDR3 coding DNA: TGTGCCACCAGCAGAGATCTTCCCAATGGATACTATGGCTACACCTTC.

Ten or more counts support this clonotype. The chain couples TRBV24-1 to TRBJ1-6; possible D gene TRBD1, 5 bases. Trimming shortened V by 9 bases and J by 3 bases, and 23 bases separated the two germline ends. CDR3 length: 18 residues. The germline gives CDR1 KGHDR, CDR2 SFDVKD. The CDR3 reads CATPLGQGKRIYNSPLHF. In DNA form, the CDR3 reads TGTGCCACCCCCTTAGGGCAGGGAAAAAGGATCTATAATTCACCCCTCCACTTT.